The present T cell receptor beta chain was sequenced within a study of molecular identifiers for immune sequencing clone quantification. Listed TCR primers, together with previously described methods, were used for the bulk TCR libraries. TCRdb itself ran the PCR reads through MiXCR, one entry per CDR3 protein. In the table there are hundreds of thousands of distinct CDR3 sequences, roughly 23% of which are singletons. Details on this clonotype: The antigen is not known. This may come from a read error, since a much larger clone is one base off.

Between roughly 18,000 and 1,100,000 sorted cells, with 10%, 30% or 50% RNA, yielded naive CD8 libraries. Naive CD8 T cell sorting was performed on the CD8+CD4-CCR7+CD45RA+ phenotype. This CDR3 is 16 amino acids long. Germline CDR1 is SQVTM and CDR2 is ANQGSEA. Whole-study results and caveats: Clones that exceeded 20 RNA copies held over 99% of effector molecules, yet under 1% in naive cells.

The sequence derives from a human donor in good health. Some libraries in this study had Jurkat cell RNA spiked in. The sequenced material came from naive CD8+ T cells from blood, with Jurkat cell RNA spiked in. Stated subset: FACS-sorted CD8+CD4-CCR7+CD45RA+ naive T cells. The rearrangement joins TRBV29-1 to TRBJ2-6, with a possible D match to TRBD1 (5 bases). Written as DNA, the CDR3 is TGCAGCGTTGAACGGGCCGGAAACTCTGGGGCCAACGTCCTGCCTTTC. This gives the protein CSVERAGNSGANVLPF.